This is a list of T cell receptor beta chains from one sample in a study of long-term antiretroviral therapy in people with HIV. The protocol was immunoSEQ multiplex PCR, while the TCRdb copy is restricted to in-frame clones and leaves out a portion. The sample includes 45,000 or so clones, about 95% of them seen just once. The sequencing here drew on unsorted PBMCs, taken 3.7 years after starting antiretroviral therapy. These TCRs come from a woman in her forties or fifties with HIV. Each CDR3 is given with its conserved first and last residue. D genes are given only for firm matches. Where a row states a size, it is once, few, many or the class of an expanded clone; other rows omit it.

>.|TRBV30|TRBJ2-2|.
CAWSPIDFSGELFF
TGTGCCTGGAGCCCGATCGACTTCTCCGGGGAGCTGTTTTTT
>TRBD1|TRBV5-1|TRBJ2-7|.
CASSAAPGPPGQGPYEQYF
TGCGCCAGCAGCGCCGCCCCCGGCCCCCCGGGACAGGGGCCTTACGAGCAGTACTTC
>TRBD1|TRBV6-6|TRBJ1-4|.
CASSGTGGGEKLFF
TGTGCCAGCAGCGGGACAGGGGGCGGTGAAAAACTGTTTTTT
>.|TRBV5-6|TRBJ1-4|.
CASSFWTETTNEKLFF
TGTGCCAGCAGCTTTTGGACTGAAACAACTAATGAAAAACTGTTTTTT
>TRBD1|TRBV5-1|TRBJ1-4|.
CASSLEVRGQGGEKLFF
TGCGCCAGCAGCTTGGAAGTTAGGGGGCAGGGAGGCGAAAAACTGTTTTTT
>.|TRBV7-3|TRBJ1-1|.
CASSLYTNTEAFF
TGTGCCAGCAGCTTATACACGAACACTGAAGCTTTCTTT
>.|TRBV18|TRBJ2-5|.
CASSPTGETQYF
TGTGCCAGCTCACCAACGGGAGAGACCCAGTACTTC
>TRBD1|TRBV9|TRBJ2-2|.
CASSPSGGAGTGELFF
TGTGCCAGCAGCCCTTCAGGGGGCGCAGGCACCGGGGAGCTGTTTTTT
>TRBD2|TRBV27|TRBJ2-1|.
CASSLKGTIRYNEQFF
TGTGCCAGCAGTTTAAAAGGGACTATCCGCTACAATGAGCAGTTCTTC
>.|TRBV5-1|TRBJ2-3|.
CASSLSGSRSTDTQYF
TGCGCCAGCAGCTTGTCGGGGAGTAGGAGCACAGATACGCAGTATTTT
>.|TRBV5-8|TRBJ1-5|.
CASSLVGAWDQPQHF
TGTGCCAGCAGCTTGGTAGGGGCGTGGGATCAGCCCCAGCATTTT
>.|TRBV6-6|TRBJ1-3|.
CASTSGGGNTIYF
TGTGCCAGCACCAGTGGGGGAGGAAACACCATATATTTT
>.|TRBV19|TRBJ1-6|.
CASSKRTVSNSPLHF
TGTGCCAGTAGTAAAAGGACAGTGTCAAATTCACCCCTCCACTTT
>TRBD2|TRBV4-2|TRBJ2-2|.
CASSQGTSLNTGELFF
TGTGCCAGCAGCCAAGGGACTAGCTTGAACACCGGGGAGCTGTTTTTT
>.|TRBV6-5|TRBJ1-5|once
CASSYSFRQPQHF
TGTGCCAGCAGTTATTCGTTCCGGCAGCCCCAGCATTTT
>.|TRBV18|TRBJ1-3|.
CASSPQGGFSGNTIYF
TGTGCCAGCTCGCCACAGGGTGGCTTCTCTGGAAACACCATATATTTT
>TRBD1|TRBV11-3|TRBJ2-7|.
CASSLRTGDNEQYF
TGTGCCAGCAGCTTACGGACAGGGGACAACGAGCAGTACTTC
>TRBD1|TRBV30|TRBJ2-7|.
CAWSETAGGTYEQYF
TGTGCCTGGAGTGAGACCGCAGGGGGCACCTACGAGCAGTACTTC
>TRBD1|TRBV29-1|TRBJ1-4|.
CSVDRGGQDEKLFF
TGCAGCGTTGACAGGGGGGGTCAAGATGAAAAACTGTTTTTT
>.|TRBV11-3|TRBJ2-2|.
CASSLRDPGELFF
TGTGCCAGCAGCTTACGGGATCCCGGGGAGCTGTTTTTT
>.|TRBV30|TRBJ1-1|.
CAWNRRTENTEAFF
TGTGCCTGGAACCGTCGGACAGAAAACACTGAAGCTTTCTTT
>.|TRBV5-1|TRBJ1-1|few
CASSEDARNTEAFF
TGCGCCAGCAGCGAGGACGCAAGGAACACTGAAGCTTTCTTT
>TRBD1|TRBV19|TRBJ2-7|once
CASTRTGTYEQYF
TGTGCCAGTACTCGGACAGGAACCTACGAGCAGTACTTC
>TRBD1|TRBV15|TRBJ1-2|.
CATSRDLVQGTYGYTF
TGTGCCACCAGCAGAGATTTGGTACAGGGGACCTATGGCTACACCTTC
>.|TRBV6-6|TRBJ2-6|.
CASRLSISGANVLTF
TGTGCCAGCCGACTGTCAATCTCTGGGGCCAACGTCCTGACTTTC
>.|TRBV16|TRBJ1-2|.
CASSQFGEKGDGYTF
TGTGCCAGCAGCCAATTCGGGGAGAAAGGGGATGGCTACACCTTC
>.|TRBV4-1|TRBJ2-1|.
CASSGYNEQFF
TGCGCCAGCAGCGGTTACAATGAGCAGTTCTTC
>.|TRBV2|TRBJ2-5|.
CASSLETQYF
TGTGCCAGCAGCCTAGAGACCCAGTACTTC
>TRBD1|TRBV10-3|TRBJ2-3|.
CAISEVRGLTDTQYF
TGTGCCATCAGTGAAGTGAGGGGGCTCACAGATACGCAGTATTTT
>TRBD1|TRBV2|TRBJ1-5|.
CASRSGGLQPQHF
TGTGCCAGCAGGTCAGGGGGCCTTCAGCCCCAGCATTTT
>.|TRBV9|TRBJ1-3|few
CASSVGRGSGNTIYF
TGTGCCAGCAGCGTCGGCAGGGGCTCTGGAAACACCATATATTTT
>TRBD1|TRBV11-1|TRBJ1-1|.
CASSSYWTGGNTEAFF
TGTGCCAGCAGCTCCTACTGGACAGGCGGGAACACTGAAGCTTTCTTT
>.|TRBV2|TRBJ1-1|.
CASSEILVNTEAFF
TGTGCCAGCAGTGAAATTTTGGTGAACACTGAAGCTTTCTTT
>TRBD1|TRBV7-9|TRBJ2-1|once
CASRKGGQGANEQFF
TGTGCCAGCAGGAAAGGGGGGCAGGGGGCCAATGAGCAGTTCTTC
>.|TRBV27|TRBJ2-7|.
CASSLPRTFLSYEQYF
TGTGCCAGCAGTTTACCACGGACTTTCCTTTCCTACGAGCAGTACTTC
>.|TRBV29-1|TRBJ2-7|.
CSIRQNTYEQYF
TGCAGCATTCGACAGAACACCTACGAGCAGTACTTC
>TRBD2|TRBV6-1|TRBJ2-5|.
CASVVSGGRKETQYF
TGTGCCAGCGTTGTAAGCGGGGGGCGAAAAGAGACCCAGTACTTC
>.|TRBV29-1|TRBJ2-1|.
CSVEKQETYNEQFF
TGCAGCGTTGAAAAACAGGAGACCTACAATGAGCAGTTCTTC
>.|TRBV27|TRBJ1-2|.
CATRVSVNYGYTF
TGTGCCACCAGGGTAAGTGTTAACTATGGCTACACCTTC
>.|TRBV5-1|TRBJ1-1|.
CASSRGMGGTEAFF
TGCGCCAGCAGCCGGGGTATGGGGGGCACTGAAGCTTTCTTT
>TRBD1|TRBV7-9|TRBJ1-2|.
CASSLGSLQGEGDGYTF
TGTGCCAGCAGCTTAGGTTCCCTTCAGGGGGAAGGCGATGGCTACACCTTC
>.|TRBV7-9|TRBJ2-1|.
CASSLRIQGTYNEQFF
TGTGCCAGCAGCTTACGTATACAGGGAACCTACAATGAGCAGTTCTTC
>TRBD2|TRBV9|TRBJ2-5|.
CASSVDGGLSKETQYF
TGTGCCAGCAGCGTAGATGGGGGACTATCTAAAGAGACCCAGTACTTC
>TRBD1|TRBV9|TRBJ2-1|.
CASSPRQGRNEQFF
TGTGCCAGCAGCCCCCGACAGGGGAGGAATGAGCAGTTCTTC